This TCR beta chain was identified during a study of blood T cell repertoires in COVID-19. Recruitment covered about 25 US areas and drew participants whose ages spanned about 18 to 90 years. Cohorts were based on clinical histories the participants reported. This clone was recorded many times. CDR1 and CDR2 (germline): SQVTM, ANQGSEA. V lost 7 bases and J lost 5; bases outside the gene matches: 6. The CDR3 totals 12 residues. Using immunoSEQ multiplex PCR, the repertoire was profiled, and TCRdb retains in-frame clones only, with some absent. Of 250,000 to 300,000 clones in the sample, about 86% were seen once.

The TCR originated in a man aged 25-40 years with acute COVID-19. The V call is TRBV29-1, the J call TRBJ2-5; TRBD1 agrees at 8 bases. The specimen sequenced was PBMCs or T cells enriched from blood (not recorded which). CDR3 protein: CSGLQGGETQYF. CDR3 nucleotide sequence: TGCAGCGGCTTACAGGGGGGCGAGACCCAGTACTTC. The complete variable domain, with remaining parts taken from reference TRBV29-1 and TRBJ2-5, reads SAVISQKPSRDICQRGTSLTIQCQVDSQVTMMFWYRQQPGQSLTLIATANQGSEATYESGFVIDKFPISRPNLTFSTLTVSNMSPEDSSIYLCSGLQGGETQYFGPGTRLLVL.